The T cell receptor beta chain described here comes from a study of cytomegalovirus exposure and HLA in healthy donors. Note on this clone: Its antigen is still unknown.

Study results and limitations: Based on reports, TCR beta sequences accurately predicted HLA-A and HLA-B alleles for most subjects. Another analysis was done later, and it associated 16,951 TCR beta sequences with HLA alleles at 0.05 false discovery rate.

Both 60 Vbeta primers and 13 Jbeta primers went into the PCR. As processed by the authors: An analysis that came later counted 73 million or so unique TCR beta chains, approximately 10 million shared. TCRdb's table, derived via immunoSEQ multiplex PCR, lists solely in-frame clones and lacks some. For V, J and clone size, that table is used; D and trimming come from the DNA. This sample carries about 160,000 clones, around 80% of them seen once, and the ten largest clones take around 6.9%. This receptor was taken from a male donor in good health and CMV-seropositive. The specimen sequenced was PBMCs.

Written as DNA, the CDR3 is TGTGCCAGCAGCTTAGGGGGACAGGGAGAACCAGAAGCTTTCTTT. Translation: CASSLGGQGEPEAFF. The chain employs TRBV11-3 and TRBJ1-1, with TRBD1 matching over 9 bases. The CDR3 contains 15 residues. After removal of 1 base from V and 8 bases from J, the junction contained 8 bases not matched to a gene. Germline lookup yields CDR1 SGHNT and CDR2 YENEEA. Drawing the rest from reference TRBV11-3 and TRBJ1-1, the complete variable domain is EAGVVQSPRYKIIEKKQPVAFWCNPISGHNTLYWYLQNLGQGPELLIRYENEEAVDDSQLPKDRFSAERLKGVDSTLKIQPAELGDSAVYLCASSLGGQGEPEAFFGQGTRLTVV.